This T cell receptor (beta chain) was identified in a study of T cell repertoires and HLA-DP antigens. Findings and caveats of the study: Total CD4+ responders were stimulated by HeLa antigen-presenting cells. Naive and memory CD4+ repertoires were not analysed separately.

The table came from immunoSEQ multiplex PCR; TCRdb's copy has only in-frame clones and leaves some out. The sample lists about 2,000 clones; roughly 70% were seen once. After about 14 days' expansion, CD4+ cells were restimulated 24 h with HeLa expressing allogeneic DPB1. Cells were stimulated with HeLa cells transduced with HLA-DPA1/DPB1, HLA-DM, invariant chain and CD80. CD4+ T cells were isolated untouched, 95% to 98% pure. This CDR3 region has 16 residues. V shed 5 bases and J 5 bases; nucleotides not matched to a gene: 6. The germline V gene encodes CDR1 SGHNT and CDR2 YENEEA. V usage is TRBV11-3 and J usage is TRBJ2-3, with 14 nucleotides matching TRBD2. Input material: CD137- CD4+ T cells from cultured PBMCs. The TCR originated in a man between 45 and 60 years old in good health and CMV-seronegative. In nucleotides, the CDR3 is TGTGCCAGCAGCCCGGGACTAGCGGGAGACAAAGATACGCAGTATTTT. It is translated as CASSPGLAGDKDTQYF.